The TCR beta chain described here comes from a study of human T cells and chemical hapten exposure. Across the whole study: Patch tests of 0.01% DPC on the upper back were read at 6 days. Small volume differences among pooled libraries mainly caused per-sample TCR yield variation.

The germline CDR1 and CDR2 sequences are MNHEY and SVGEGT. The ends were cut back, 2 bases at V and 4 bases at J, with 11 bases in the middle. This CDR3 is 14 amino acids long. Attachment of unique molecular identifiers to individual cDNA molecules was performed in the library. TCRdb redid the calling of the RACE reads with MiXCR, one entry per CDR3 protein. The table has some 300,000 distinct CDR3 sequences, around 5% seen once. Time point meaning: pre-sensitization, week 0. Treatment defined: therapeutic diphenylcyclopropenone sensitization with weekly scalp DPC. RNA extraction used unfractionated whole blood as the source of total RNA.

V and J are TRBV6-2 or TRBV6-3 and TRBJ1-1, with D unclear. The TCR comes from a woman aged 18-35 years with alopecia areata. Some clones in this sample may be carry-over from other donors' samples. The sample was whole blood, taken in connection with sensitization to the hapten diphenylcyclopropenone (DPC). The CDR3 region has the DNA TGTGCCAGCAGTTACGAGGGTCGGGGCACTGAAGCTTTCTTT. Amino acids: CASSYEGRGTEAFF.